This TCR beta chain was documented in a study of blood T cell repertoires in COVID-19. The CDR3 runs to 13 residues. CDR1 and CDR2 (germline): SGHTA, FQGNSA. The germline V and J ends were trimmed by 6 bases and 5 bases, with 10 bases remaining between them. Produced via immunoSEQ multiplex PCR; TCRdb's table is partial and in-frame only. The sample lists about 120,000 clones, 70% to 80% seen once, with 37% in the top ten. The chain links TRBV7-2 to TRBJ2-2; perhaps TRBD2 as D (5 bases). Sequencing input: peripheral blood. The source of this sequence is a man aged 40-49 years with active or convalescent COVID-19. The CDR3 nucleotides are TGTGCCAGCAGGTCCCGGGGAACCGGGGAGCTGTTTTTT. Its translation is CASRSRGTGELFF.